This entry lists 23 T cell receptor beta chains sequenced from one sample in a study of blood T cells in healthy people across ages. Alongside a J-beta primer mix, a sample-barcoded 5' primer served in a second PCR lasting roughly 6 to 11 cycles. TCRdb reprocessed the 5' RACE reads via MiXCR and lists one record per CDR3 protein. The sample holds about 750,000 distinct CDR3 sequences, about 53% seen once. The sequenced sample consisted of blood. These receptors were obtained from a man older than 75 in good health.

J is TRBJ2-4 and V is TRBV6-6; 13 nucleotides align to TRBD2. The last part of the DNA fits TRBJ2-7 better; the J call may be wrong. Germline V gene sequence: CDR1 MNHNY, CDR2 SVGAGI (reference sequence). CDR3 length equals 15 residues. The CDR3 DNA follows: TGTGCCAGCAGTAAGGGACTAGCGGGATCGGGCGAGCAGTACTTC. It encodes CASSKGLAGSGEQYF.

This clonotype has a single count. The chain uses TRBV5-1 and TRBJ1-2; the match to TRBD1 covers 9 bases. The CDR3 consists of 16 residues. Germline V lookup: CDR1 SGHRS, CDR2 YFSETQ. After removal of 5 bases from V and 7 bases from J, the junction contained 15 bases not matched to a gene. The CDR3 sequence: CASSRGQGSSSFGYTF. In nucleotides, the CDR3 is TGCGCCAGCAGTCGAGGACAGGGGAGCTCGTCCTTTGGCTACACCTTC.

This chain connects TRBV7-8 to TRBJ1-4; D may be TRBD1 (5 bases). V was clipped by 2 bases and J by 7 bases, with 17 bases between them. The CDR3 loop spans 16 amino acids. Germline V gene lookup returns CDR1 SGHVS and CDR2 FQNEAQ. The CDR3 DNA reads TGTGCCAGCAGCTTACGGCAGGGTGCGGCCATTGAAAAACTGTTTTTT. Translating it yields CASSLRQGAAIEKLFF.

This clonotype appeared a few times. The chain couples TRBV7-9 to TRBJ1-4; perhaps TRBD1 as D (6 bases). V was clipped by 5 bases and J by 8 bases, with 15 bases between them. CDR1 is SEHNR and CDR2 is FQNEAQ in the germline V gene (reference sequence). The CDR3 length is 14 residues. The CDR3 region is CASSPSGGTEKLFF. The CDR3 DNA reads as TGTGCCAGCAGCCCTTCGGGGGGCACCGAAAAACTGTTTTTT.

V gene TRBV5-1 combines with J gene TRBJ2-7; 9 nucleotides match TRBD1. There are 16 residues in the CDR3. With 3 bases clipped from V and 9 bases from J, the junction kept 16 bases outside the gene matches. Looked up from germline, CDR1 is SGHRS and CDR2 is YFSETQ. The DNA for the CDR3 is TGCGCCAGCAGCTCGGGGGGAGGGGACAGGGCAAATCGGCAGTACTTC. Translating it yields CASSSGGGDRANRQYF. The variable domain in full, completed from reference TRBV5-1 and TRBJ2-7, reads KAGVTQTPRYLIKTRGQQVTLSCSPISGHRSVSWYQQTPGQGLQFLFEYFSETQRNKGNFPGRFSGRQFSNSRSEMNVSTLELGDSALYLCASSSGGGDRANRQYFGPGTRLTVT.

This clonotype appeared once. The chain has TRBV7-8 and TRBJ2-2, with a weak D call TRBD1 (6 bases). V was cut by 7 bases and J by 0 bases, with 15 bases left in between. The CDR3 consists of 16 residues. Germline V gene data show CDR1 as SGHVS and CDR2 as FQNEAQ. Here the CDR3 reads CASTDIDRSNTGELFF. In DNA, the CDR3 is TGTGCCAGCACCGATATTGACAGGTCGAACACCGGGGAGCTGTTTTTT.

This clonotype was found a few times. V and J are TRBV14 and TRBJ1-1; no definite D call. Germline CDR1 and CDR2: SGHDN and FVKESK. The CDR3 covers 12 residues. Trimming stripped 4 bases from V and 10 bases from J, with 13 bases between. CDR3 region: CASSRYSYRAFF. In nucleotides, the CDR3 is TGTGCCAGCAGCCGTTATTCGTACAGAGCTTTCTTT.

The rearrangement joins TRBV7-3 to TRBJ2-7; D assignment may be TRBD1 or TRBD2 (5 bases each). The V end lost 2 bases, the J end lost 5 bases, and 13 bases lay between the germline ends. This CDR3 spans 14 amino acids. Germline assignment: CDR1 SGHTA and CDR2 FQGTGA. CDR3 protein: CASSLQGANHEQYF. DNA for the CDR3: TGTGCCAGCAGCTTACAGGGAGCAAACCACGAGCAGTACTTC. Supplemented by reference TRBV7-3 and TRBJ2-7, the full variable domain reads GAGVSQTPSNKVTEKGKYVELRCDPISGHTALYWYRQSLGQGPEFLIYFQGTGAADDSGLPNDRFFAVRPEGSVSTLKIQRTERGDSAVYLCASSLQGANHEQYFGPGTRLTVT.

The chain employs TRBV10-2 and TRBJ2-7, with D possibly matching TRBD1 (5 bases). The CDR3 spans 15 residues. Trimming pared 2 bases from V and 1 base from J, leaving 12 bases between. CDR1 is WSHSY, CDR2 SAAADI, per germline. The CDR3 sequence is CASSEGALGSYEQYF. DNA of the CDR3: TGCGCCAGCAGTGAGGGGGCGCTGGGATCCTACGAGCAGTACTTC.

V and J are TRBV5-1 and TRBJ1-1; D ambiguous. With 0 bases removed from V and 1 base from J, the gap between germline ends came to 10 bases. Germline CDR1 reads SGHRS; CDR2 reads YFSETQ. CDR3 length: 15 residues. The CDR3 coding sequence is TGCGCCAGCAGCTTGGAGGAGGAGCGGAACACTGAAGCTTTCTTT. It translates to CASSLEEERNTEAFF.

J is TRBJ2-7 and V is TRBV24-1; 8 bases agree with TRBD2. Germline trimming cut 3 bases from V and 3 bases from J; bases unmatched to any gene: 6. Germline V gene data show CDR1 as KGHDR and CDR2 as SFDVKD. The CDR3 runs 15 residues. CDR3 in DNA: TGTGCCACCAGTGATCGGGTAGCGGGAAACTACGAGCAGTACTTC. Protein sequence: CATSDRVAGNYEQYF.

The genes are TRBV10-1 and TRBJ2-6, with D perhaps matching TRBD2 (6 bases). V lost 2 bases to trimming and J lost 3 bases, with 11 bases between them. The germline V gene encodes CDR1 WNHNN and CDR2 SYGVQD (reference sequence). This CDR3 spans 16 amino acids. DNA of the CDR3: TGCGCCAGCAGTGAGAAGTGGGGGGTTGGGGCCAACGTCCTGACTTTC. Protein product: CASSEKWGVGANVLTF.

This clonotype was detected only a few times. The chain links TRBV4-2 to TRBJ2-4; 7 bases align to TRBD2. The CDR3 length is 16 residues. In germline, CDR1 is LGHNA, CDR2 YNFKEQ. V lost 3 bases, J lost 0 bases, and 5 bases stayed unmatched. Here the CDR3 reads CASSQEIAGAKNIQYF. The CDR3 nucleotides are TGTGCCAGCAGCCAGGAGATAGCGGGAGCCAAAAACATTCAGTACTTC.

The J gene is TRBJ1-5, the V gene TRBV5-5; the D gene is possibly TRBD1 (5 bases). The germline V gene has CDR1 SGHKS and CDR2 YYEKEE (reference sequence). V was pared by 2 bases and J by 4 bases, with 13 bases between. The CDR3 loop spans 15 amino acids. As DNA, the CDR3 is TGTGCCAGCAGCTTAACTCCAGGGCCTAATCAGCCCCAGCATTTT. Translated: CASSLTPGPNQPQHF. The variable domain in full, completed from reference TRBV5-5 and TRBJ1-5, reads DAGVTQSPTHLIKTRGQQVTLRCSPISGHKSVSWYQQVLGQGPQFIFQYYEKEERGRGNFPDRFSARQFPNYSSELNVNALLLGDSALYLCASSLTPGPNQPQHFGDGTRLSIL.

This clonotype was counted between two and nine times. The genes are TRBV28 and TRBJ2-1; D tentatively reads TRBD1 or TRBD2 (5 bases each). This CDR3 region has 18 residues. With 8 bases removed from V and 5 bases from J, the gap between germline ends came to 28 bases. The germline V gene has CDR1 MDHEN and CDR2 SYDVKM. The CDR3 loop is CASASFRSVWDGDNEQFF. The CDR3 bases are TGTGCCAGCGCAAGTTTCAGGTCTGTGTGGGACGGAGACAATGAGCAGTTCTTC. Looking up the rest from reference TRBV28 and TRBJ2-1 gives the full variable domain: DVKVTQSSRYLVKRTGEKVFLECVQDMDHENMFWYRQDPGLGLRLIYFSYDVKMKEKGDIPEGYSVSREKKERFSLILESASTNQTSMYLCASASFRSVWDGDNEQFFGPGTRLTVL.

The V and J genes are TRBV10-3 and TRBJ2-7; TRBD2 matches at 15 bases. Germline CDR1 reads ENHRY; CDR2 reads SYGVKD. The J segment lost 4 bases and the V segment lost 7 bases, leaving 11 bases of the junction unmatched. This CDR3 is 17 amino acids long. CDR3 bases: TGTGCCATCACAAGACAAAGGACTAGCGGGAGGGCTTACGAGCAGTACTTC. This sequence encodes CAITRQRTSGRAYEQYF.

This clonotype was counted only a few times. V gene TRBV5-1 combines with J gene TRBJ2-3; D perhaps matches TRBD2 (5 bases). V was clipped by 4 bases and J by 2 bases, with 14 bases between them. Germline lookup yields CDR1 SGHRS and CDR2 YFSETQ. The CDR3 extends over 15 amino acids. The CDR3 region is CASSPSAGPTDTQYF. As DNA, the CDR3 is TGCGCCAGCAGCCCTTCGGCGGGTCCCACAGATACGCAGTATTTT.

The table lists this clonotype with a few counts. The chain combines TRBV29-1 with TRBJ2-7, with a possible D match to TRBD2 (5 bases). Trimming pared 7 bases from V and 6 bases from J, leaving 13 bases between. In germline, CDR1 is SQVTM, CDR2 ANQGSEA. This CDR3 is 11 amino acids long. CDR3 sequence reads: CSAGLPAEQYF. CDR3 DNA: TGCAGCGCCGGACTGCCCGCCGAGCAGTACTTC.

This sequence joins TRBV12-3 or TRBV12-4 and TRBJ2-7; TRBD1 aligns across 10 bases. V was clipped by 6 bases and J by 1 base; unmatched bases: 3. This CDR3 is 14 amino acids long. The CDR3 coding sequence is TGTGCCAGCAGGACAGGGGGCGGTTCCTACGAGCAGTACTTC. Translation gives CASRTGGGSYEQYF.

This clonotype has at least ten counts. The chain uses TRBV6-2 or TRBV6-3 and TRBJ2-2; the match to TRBD2 covers 10 bases. Germline lookup yields CDR1 MNHEY and CDR2 SVGEGT. There are 18 residues in the CDR3. V was pared by 4 bases and J by 4 bases, with 12 bases of the junction left unmatched. The CDR3 protein is CASSLGSGRPGGTGELFF. In DNA, the CDR3 is TGTGCCAGCAGTTTGGGTAGCGGGAGGCCCGGCGGCACCGGGGAGCTGTTTTTT.

A remark on this clonotype: This may arise from a read error, as a much more abundant clone is one base away. The chain employs TRBV7-9 and TRBJ2-7; 10 bases map to TRBD2. This CDR3 has 15 amino acids. Trimming cost V 5 bases and J 0 bases; bases outside gene matches: 4. Per germline, CDR1 SEHNR and CDR2 FQNEAQ (reference sequence). Written as DNA, the CDR3 is TGTGCCAGCAGCCCTACTAGCGGGAACTCCTACGAGCAGTACTTC. It translates to CASSPTSGNSYEQYF.

V gene TRBV11-2 combines with J gene TRBJ2-1; the D gene is possibly TRBD2 (6 bases). Trimming stripped 0 bases from V and 0 bases from J, with 12 bases between. The CDR3 sequence is 17 residues long. The germline gives CDR1 SGHAT, CDR2 FQNNGV. The CDR3 protein is CASSLEPPGSSYNEQFF. The CDR3 bases are TGTGCCAGCAGCTTAGAGCCCCCCGGGAGCTCCTACAATGAGCAGTTCTTC.

V is TRBV29-1 and J is TRBJ1-2; D gene unclear. The CDR3 contains 10 residues. V gave up 4 bases and J gave up 7 bases, with 7 bases separating them. Germline-derived CDR1 and CDR2 are SQVTM and ANQGSEA. CDR3: CSVGSGGYTF. The CDR3 bases are TGCAGCGTTGGGTCCGGTGGCTACACCTTC.